This T cell receptor beta chain emerged from a study of blood T cell repertoires in COVID-19. Study background: Some COVID-19 samples were acute and others convalescent; all came from the United States, Italy and Spain. T cells, B-cell-depleted T cells, or PBMCs supplied cDNA or gDNA.

Trimming shortened V by 1 base and J by 1 base, and 11 bases separated the two germline ends. Germline loops: CDR1 LNHNV, CDR2 YYDKDF (reference sequence). This CDR3 spans 15 amino acids. In the original processing: Quantification of nucleated cells was approximated via reference gene primer amplification. Here immunoSEQ multiplex PCR was the method, and the copy in TCRdb shows in-frame clones only, minus some. That table furnishes V, J and clone size, whereas the DNA furnished D and trimming. The sample holds approximately 100,000 clones; 85% are singletons and the top ten take more than 1.5%. The chain links TRBV15 to TRBJ2-7; D unresolved. The sequence was collected from a woman aged 70-85 years with active or convalescent COVID-19. The specimen was peripheral blood. CDR3 protein: CATSRGWSVSYEQYF. The CDR3 nucleotides are TGTGCCACCAGCAGAGGATGGTCAGTATCCTACGAGCAGTACTTC. Based on the CDR3 plus reference TRBV15 and TRBJ2-7, the full variable domain is DAMVIQNPRYQVTQFGKPVTLSCSQTLNHNVMYWYQQKSSQAPKLLFHYYDKDFNNEADTPDNFQSRRPNTSFCFLDIRSPGLGDTAMYLCATSRGWSVSYEQYFGPGTRLTVT.